A selection of T cell receptor beta chains follows, all from one sample in a study of cytomegalovirus exposure and HLA in healthy donors. Here immunoSEQ multiplex PCR was the method, and the copy in TCRdb shows in-frame clones only, minus some. This table has about 120,000 clones, more than 60% appearing once. Sequenced: PBMCs. The receptors were gathered from a woman aged 35 to 49 in good health and CMV-seropositive. Each CDR3 is given without its conserved first and last residue. The order of the fields is CDR3 length, V gene, CDR3 protein.

len: 11; v_gene: TRBV19; CDR3aa: ASSTRSSVEQF
len: 13; v_gene: TRBV7-6; CDR3aa: ASSLAPGQINGYT
len: 11; v_gene: TRBV6-6; CDR3aa: ASSVKGAGGYT
len: 14; v_gene: TRBV5-1; CDR3aa: ASSLAGKATYNEQF
len: 11; v_gene: TRBV29-1; CDR3aa: SVAMSATGGLF
len: 13; v_gene: TRBV29-1; CDR3aa: SVPGLAGNTDTQY
len: 13; v_gene: TRBV6-1; CDR3aa: ASSPQGPANQPQH
len: 10; v_gene: TRBV6-1; CDR3aa: ASGAIDSEAF
len: 11; v_gene: TRBV6-5; CDR3aa: ASSYYRDEKLF
len: 14; v_gene: TRBV7-9; CDR3aa: ASSHTSSGNTGELF
len: 11; v_gene: TRBV18; CDR3aa: ASSVKQGYEQY
len: 13; v_gene: TRBV29-1; CDR3aa: SVHGAGASTDTQY
len: 12; v_gene: TRBV11-2; CDR3aa: ASSPDRVGTEAF
len: 13; v_gene: TRBV19; CDR3aa: ASSPIGTGVYEQY
len: 13; v_gene: TRBV28; CDR3aa: ASSLDPSGSYEQY
len: 11; v_gene: TRBV9; CDR3aa: ASSPRDWEGQY
len: 12; v_gene: TRBV10-1; CDR3aa: ASSGGSDNSPLH
len: 13; v_gene: TRBV5-4; CDR3aa: ASSLDRVLYNEQF
len: 14; v_gene: TRBV7-9; CDR3aa: ASSSGLAGGQDTQY
len: 11; v_gene: TRBV13; CDR3aa: ASLNSYNNEQF
len: 15; v_gene: TRBV7-8; CDR3aa: ASSSEGRSLSGNTIY
len: 11; v_gene: TRBV19; CDR3aa: ASSINRDEKLF
len: 11; v_gene: TRBV6-5; CDR3aa: ASSYPGDSEAF
len: 12; v_gene: TRBV5-1; CDR3aa: ASSLDGRQKTQY
len: 14; v_gene: TRBV21-1; CDR3aa: ASSARQAMAKNIQY
len: 14; v_gene: TRBV9; CDR3aa: ASSALGTSGQETQY
len: 13; v_gene: TRBV6-5; CDR3aa: ASSSGQGGNQPQH
len: 12; v_gene: TRBV7-8; CDR3aa: ASSPQAGPNEQF
len: 10; v_gene: TRBV6-6; CDR3aa: ASSYSRAYYT
len: 14; v_gene: TRBV28; CDR3aa: ASSLYTSVRTGELF
len: 13; v_gene: TRBV2; CDR3aa: ASSRTSGVSDTQY
len: 12; v_gene: TRBV2; CDR3aa: ASSLQGPEYGYT
len: 14; v_gene: TRBV25-1; CDR3aa: ASSEQPQSMNTEAF
len: 11; v_gene: TRBV10-1; CDR3aa: ASSPGVNYGYT
len: 16; v_gene: TRBV10-2; CDR3aa: ASKRQRGALLSTDTQY
len: 12; v_gene: TRBV14; CDR3aa: ASSLRDFQETQY
len: 13; v_gene: TRBV18; CDR3aa: ASSPTKGSTDTQY
len: 13; v_gene: TRBV2; CDR3aa: ASSETGVSNQPQH
len: 9; v_gene: TRBV30; CDR3aa: AWSPPAEAF
len: 11; v_gene: TRBV28; CDR3aa: ASSAAGVTEAF